These 21 T cell receptor beta chains were sequenced from one sample in a study of naive and memory T cell subsets. Study conclusions and caveats: Naive repertoires, especially CD8, held a few larger clonotypes, possibly memory cells re-expressing CD45RA.

Their cognate antigens are unknown. Two oligonucleotides, mixed equimolar, formed the beta constant-region primer covering TRBC1 and TRBC2. Ligated cDNA was amplified by four rounds of PCR with nested alpha and beta constant-region primers and SP2. In TCRdb, the UMI-ligation and nested PCR reads were re-called with MiXCR into one record per CDR3 protein. The repertoire holds over 110,000 distinct CDR3 sequences, with approximately 20% as singletons. The specimen was naive CD8+ T cells from blood. All receptors come from a human donor in good health.

The CDR3 region has the DNA TGTGCCAGCAGTTTCGGGGGACATCCAAACTATGGCTACACCTTC. This translates into CASSFGGHPNYGYTF. This chain uses TRBV27 with TRBJ1-2; D possibly corresponds to TRBD1 (6 bases). CDR1 is MNHEY, CDR2 SMNVEV, per germline (reference sequence). The ends were cut back, 3 bases at V and 2 bases at J, with 13 bases in the middle. The CDR3 totals 15 residues.

This clonotype appeared a few times. The chain combines TRBV9 with TRBJ2-7; no firm D call. Trimming took off 4 bases at V and 1 base at J, with 9 bases between the two ends. Germline V gene sequence: CDR1 SGDLS, CDR2 YYNGEE. There are 13 residues in the CDR3. CDR3 sequence (DNA): TGTGCCAGCAGCCCGAGATATTCCTACGAGCAGTACTTC. Translating it yields CASSPRYSYEQYF. The variable domain in full, completed from reference TRBV9 and TRBJ2-7, reads DSGVTQTPKHLITATGQRVTLRCSPRSGDLSVYWYQQSLDQGLQFLIQYYNGEERAKGNILERFSAQQFPDLHSELNLSSLELGDSALYFCASSPRYSYEQYFGPGTRLTVT.

This clonotype has just a few counts. The chain links TRBV4-1 to TRBJ2-2; D is possibly TRBD1 (6 bases). The V and J ends lost 2 bases and 3 bases respectively, with 16 bases between them. The CDR3 covers 17 residues. Germline V CDR1 and CDR2: MGHRA, YSYEKL. The DNA of the CDR3 is TGCGCCAGCAGCCAAAATCCGGGAACAGGGTACACCGGGGAGCTGTTTTTT. Protein product: CASSQNPGTGYTGELFF.

The chain recombines TRBV21-1 with TRBJ2-3; the table names TRBD1, a call not compared with the DNA. TRBV21-1 is a listed pseudogene. This CDR3 has 16 residues. The CDR3 DNA reads as TGTGCCAGCAGCACAAAGGCGGGACAGTATACAGATACGCAGTATTTT. Protein: CASSTKAGQYTDTQYF.

Concerning this clonotype: This may arise from a read error, as a much more abundant clone is one base away. The chain has TRBV29-1 and TRBJ2-7; D might be TRBD1 (6 bases). Germline lookup yields CDR1 SQVTM and CDR2 ANQGSEA. V lost 4 bases and J 2 bases, leaving 15 bases between the germline ends. The CDR3 covers 14 residues. As DNA, the CDR3 is TGCAGCGTTGTGGACAGCTCACCCACCTACGAGCAGTACTTC. It encodes CSVVDSSPTYEQYF.

The chain recombines TRBV4-1 with TRBJ2-7; D not certain. Looked up from germline, CDR1 is MGHRA and CDR2 is YSYEKL. V dropped 0 bases and J dropped 4 bases, with 16 bases sitting between them. The CDR3 loop spans 16 amino acids. CDR3 amino acids: CASSQEPGDSRYEQYF. The CDR3 DNA follows: TGCGCCAGCAGCCAAGAGCCGGGTGACTCCCGGTACGAGCAGTACTTC.

J is TRBJ2-7 and V is TRBV4-2; 9 positions agree with TRBD2. The CDR3 extends over 17 amino acids. In germline, CDR1 is LGHNA, CDR2 YNFKEQ. Germline trimming cut 4 bases from V and 0 bases from J; bases unmatched to any gene: 10. The CDR3 DNA reads as TGTGCCAGCAGCCCCACTTCCCTAGCGGGGAGCTCCTACGAGCAGTACTTC. This sequence encodes CASSPTSLAGSSYEQYF.

V gene TRBV12-3 or TRBV12-4 combines with J gene TRBJ1-5, with D possibly being TRBD1 (6 bases). This CDR3 has 14 amino acids. With 6 bases removed from V and 6 bases from J, the gap between germline ends came to 15 bases. CDR3 in amino acids: CASSPDRIGQPQHF. The CDR3 region has the DNA TGTGCCAGCAGCCCAGACAGGATTGGTCAGCCCCAGCATTTT.

This clonotype has just a few counts. This rearrangement joins TRBV12-3 or TRBV12-4 to TRBJ2-1, with 7 nucleotides matching TRBD1. The CDR3 totals 14 residues. V lost 8 bases and J lost 1; bases outside the gene matches: 5. DNA of the CDR3: TGTGCCAGCTGGACAGGACAGTCCTACAATGAGCAGTTCTTC. Amino acids: CASWTGQSYNEQFF.

The gene calls are TRBV29-1 and TRBJ2-1, with D possibly being TRBD1 (5 bases). Germline V gives CDR1 SQVTM, CDR2 ANQGSEA. The V gene lost 7 bases and the J gene lost 6 bases, with 13 bases spanning the gap. The CDR3 has 12 residues. CDR3 bases: TGCAGCGAGACCAGCCAGGGCAATGAGCAGTTCTTC. This codes for CSETSQGNEQFF.

This clonotype was recorded a few times. This chain joins TRBV5-1 and TRBJ2-5; tentatively, D is TRBD2 (6 bases). Germline CDR1 SGHRS, CDR2 YFSETQ. V lost 4 bases and J 1 base, leaving 14 bases between the germline ends. The CDR3 length is 15 residues. The CDR3 DNA reads TGCGCCAGCAGCGGGGGACTCGTTTCCCAAGAGACCCAGTACTTC. Encoded protein: CASSGGLVSQETQYF.

The rearrangement joins TRBV24-1 to TRBJ2-3, with 8 bases matching TRBD1. CDR1 is KGHDR and CDR2 is SFDVKD in the germline V gene. With V trimmed by 4 bases and J by 1 base, 6 bases remained unmatched. The CDR3 extends over 16 amino acids. The CDR3 loop reads CATSDPKTGGTDTQYF. CDR3 in DNA: TGTGCCACCAGTGACCCAAAGACAGGGGGCACAGATACGCAGTATTTT.

This clonotype was counted ten times or more. This chain's CDR3 is CASSFWDRENNEQFF. CDR3 bases: TGTGCCAGCAGTTTTTGGGACAGGGAAAACAATGAGCAGTTCTTC. The rearrangement joins TRBV28 to TRBJ2-1; 9 bases map to TRBD1. Germline V lookup: CDR1 MDHEN, CDR2 SYDVKM. The CDR3 has 15 amino acids. Trimming took 3 bases from V and 5 from J; bases not matched to a gene: 5.

The V call is TRBV4-3, the J call TRBJ2-2; D might be TRBD2 (6 bases). CDR1 LGHNA and CDR2 YSLEER come from the germline V gene. The CDR3 extends over 16 amino acids. V was cut by 0 bases and J by 4 bases, with 12 bases left in between. The CDR3 sequence is CASSQDPGDGTGELFF. CDR3 in DNA: TGCGCCAGCAGCCAAGATCCGGGGGATGGCACCGGGGAGCTGTTTTTT.

J is TRBJ2-7 and V is TRBV29-1, with TRBD1 as a possible D gene (5 bases). V was pared by 7 bases and J by 0 bases, with 13 bases between. CDR1 and CDR2 (germline): SQVTM, ANQGSEA. The CDR3 is 13 residues long. CDR3 amino acids: CSARTTASYEQYF. The DNA of the CDR3 is TGCAGCGCCAGAACGACAGCCTCCTACGAGCAGTACTTC.

This clonotype was seen only a few times. The V call is TRBV27, the J call TRBJ2-2; D may match TRBD1 or TRBD2 (5 bases each). The ends were cut back, 3 bases at V and 0 bases at J, with 5 bases in the middle. This CDR3 comprises 14 residues. Germline-derived CDR1 and CDR2 are MNHEY and SMNVEV (reference sequence). Written as DNA, the CDR3 is TGTGCCAGCAGTTTGGGGGCGAACACCGGGGAGCTGTTTTTT. Its translation: CASSLGANTGELFF.

The rearrangement links TRBV19 to TRBJ1-2; a possible D gene is TRBD1 (6 bases). Germline V lookup: CDR1 LNHDA, CDR2 SQIVND (reference sequence). This CDR3 spans 15 amino acids. V shed 0 bases and J shed 4 bases, with 12 bases lying between them. The CDR3 is CASSIDPGQLYGYTF. The CDR3 coding sequence is TGTGCCAGTAGTATAGATCCGGGACAACTCTATGGCTACACCTTC.

This clonotype was detected only once. This chain uses TRBV5-5 with TRBJ2-5; no clear D. This CDR3 region has 15 residues. In germline, CDR1 is SGHKS, CDR2 YYEKEE (reference sequence). V was cut by 4 bases and J by 3 bases, with 16 bases left in between. For the CDR3, the DNA is TGTGCCAGCAGCCCCCGAAGTCCTACCAAAGAGACCCAGTACTTC. Its protein is CASSPRSPTKETQYF.

J is TRBJ2-7 and V is TRBV28; a possible D gene is TRBD1 (6 bases). The CDR3 extends over 14 amino acids. Germline values: CDR1 MDHEN, CDR2 SYDVKM. V dropped 5 bases and J dropped 4 bases, with 15 bases sitting between them. CDR3 DNA: TGTGCCAGCAGTGGCGGCAGGGGCCTGTACGAGCAGTACTTC. Translation gives CASSGGRGLYEQYF.

The chain is built from TRBV5-8 and TRBJ2-1; D not certain. The V gene's germline CDR1 is SGHTS and CDR2 YDEGEE. This CDR3 spans 14 amino acids. V lost 8 bases to trimming and J lost 7 bases, with 19 bases between them. CDR3 sequence: CASHAWARVNEQFF. The CDR3 DNA reads as TGTGCCAGTCATGCTTGGGCGCGTGTAAATGAGCAGTTCTTC.

The J gene is TRBJ2-3, the V gene TRBV7-8, with TRBD2 matching 9 bases. The ends lost 6 bases at V and 0 bases at J; junction bases unmatched: 10. The germline CDR1 and CDR2 sequences are SGHVS and FQNEAQ. This CDR3 spans 17 amino acids. CDR3 amino acids: CASRLGRLAASTDTQYF. The CDR3, as DNA: TGTGCCAGCAGGCTCGGCCGACTAGCGGCTAGCACAGATACGCAGTATTTT.